The source of this TCR beta chain is a study of blood T cell repertoires in COVID-19. Overall study context: Some COVID-19 samples were acute and others convalescent; all came from the United States, Italy and Spain. PBMCs, B-cell-depleted T cells, or T cells were the source of the cDNA or gDNA that made up the material.

Original data processing: Amplified reference gene primers provided the basis for estimating nucleated cell counts. Sequenced by immunoSEQ multiplex PCR; TCRdb stores in-frame clones only, minus some. V and J calls and clone size are given by that table; D and trimming were obtained from the DNA. This sample carries some 180,000 clones, approximately 85% of them seen once, and the ten largest clones take roughly 7.7%. The CDR3 contains 15 residues. Germline V CDR1 and CDR2: MNHNY, SVGAGI (reference sequence). The V end lost 0 bases, the J end lost 2 bases, and 10 bases lay between the germline ends. The clonotype was recovered from a woman aged 55 to 70 with acute or convalescent COVID-19. The sample comprised peripheral blood. This chain uses TRBV6-6 with TRBJ1-2; no firm D call. The CDR3: CASSYSARSNYGYTF. The CDR3 DNA sequence: TGTGCCAGCAGTTACTCTGCCAGATCCAACTATGGCTACACCTTC.